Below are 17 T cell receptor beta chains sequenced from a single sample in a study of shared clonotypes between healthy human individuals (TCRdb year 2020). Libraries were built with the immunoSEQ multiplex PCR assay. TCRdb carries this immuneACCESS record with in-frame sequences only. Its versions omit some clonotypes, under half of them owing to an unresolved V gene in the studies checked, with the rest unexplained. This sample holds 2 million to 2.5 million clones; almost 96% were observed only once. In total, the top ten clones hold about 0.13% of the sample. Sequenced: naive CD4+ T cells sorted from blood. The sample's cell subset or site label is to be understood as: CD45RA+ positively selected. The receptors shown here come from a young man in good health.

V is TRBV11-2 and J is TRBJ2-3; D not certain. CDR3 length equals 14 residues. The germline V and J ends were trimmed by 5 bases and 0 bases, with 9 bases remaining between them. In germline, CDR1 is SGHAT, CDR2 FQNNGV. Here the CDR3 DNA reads TGTGCCAGCAGCCGGAGAATTAGCACAGATACGCAGTATTTT. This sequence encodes CASSRRISTDTQYF. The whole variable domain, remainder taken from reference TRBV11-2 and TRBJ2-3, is EAGVAQSPRYKIIEKRQSVAFWCNPISGHATLYWYQQILGQGPKLLIQFQNNGVVDDSQLPKDRFSAERLKGVDSTLKIQPAKLEDSAVYLCASSRRISTDTQYFGPGTRLTVL.

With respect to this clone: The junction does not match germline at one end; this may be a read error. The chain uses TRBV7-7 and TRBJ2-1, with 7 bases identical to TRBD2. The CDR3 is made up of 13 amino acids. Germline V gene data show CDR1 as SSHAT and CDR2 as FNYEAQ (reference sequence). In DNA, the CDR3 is TGTGCTAGCAGCTTAGCGGGCAGCAATGAGCAGTTCTTC. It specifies CASSLAGSNEQFF. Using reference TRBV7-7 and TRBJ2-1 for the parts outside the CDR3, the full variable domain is GAGVSQSPRYKVTKRGQDVTLRCDPISSHATLYWYQQALGQGPEFLTYFNYEAQPDKSGLPSDRFSAERPEGSISTLTIQRTEQRDSAMYRCASSLAGSNEQFFGPGTRLTVL.

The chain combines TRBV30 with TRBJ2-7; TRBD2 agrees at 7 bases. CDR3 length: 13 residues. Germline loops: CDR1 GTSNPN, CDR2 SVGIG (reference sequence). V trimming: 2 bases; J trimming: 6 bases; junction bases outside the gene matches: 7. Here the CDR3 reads CAWSNSGRTEQYF. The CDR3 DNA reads TGTGCCTGGAGTAATAGCGGGCGAACCGAGCAGTACTTC.

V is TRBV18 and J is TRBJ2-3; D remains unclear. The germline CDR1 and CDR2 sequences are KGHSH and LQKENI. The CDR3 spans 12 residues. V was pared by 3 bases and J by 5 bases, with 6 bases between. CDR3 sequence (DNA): TGTGCCAGCTCACCTGCCGAAGATACGCAGTATTTT. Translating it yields CASSPAEDTQYF.

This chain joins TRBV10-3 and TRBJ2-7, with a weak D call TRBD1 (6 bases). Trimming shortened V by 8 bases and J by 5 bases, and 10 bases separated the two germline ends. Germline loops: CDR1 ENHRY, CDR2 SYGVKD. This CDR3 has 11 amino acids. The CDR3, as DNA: TGTGCCATCGCCAGGGGTGACGAGCAGTACTTC. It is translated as CAIARGDEQYF.

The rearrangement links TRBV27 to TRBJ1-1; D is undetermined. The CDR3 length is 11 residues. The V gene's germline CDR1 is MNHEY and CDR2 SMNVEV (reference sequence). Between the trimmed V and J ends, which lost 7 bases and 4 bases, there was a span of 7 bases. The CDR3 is CASTGFTEAFF. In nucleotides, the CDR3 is TGTGCCAGCACGGGGTTCACTGAAGCTTTCTTT.

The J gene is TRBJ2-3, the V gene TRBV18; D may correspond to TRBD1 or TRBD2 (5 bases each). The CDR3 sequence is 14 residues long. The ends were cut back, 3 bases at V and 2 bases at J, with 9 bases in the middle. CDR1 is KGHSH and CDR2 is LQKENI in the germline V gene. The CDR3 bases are TGTGCCAGCTCACCCCTCGGGGCCACAGATACGCAGTATTTT. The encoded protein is CASSPLGATDTQYF. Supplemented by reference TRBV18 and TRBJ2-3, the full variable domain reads NAGVMQNPRHLVRRRGQEARLRCSPMKGHSHVYWYRQLPEEGLKFMVYLQKENIIDESGMPKERFSAEFPKEGPSILRIQQVVRGDSAAYFCASSPLGATDTQYFGPGTRLTVL.

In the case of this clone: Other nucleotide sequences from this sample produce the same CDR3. CDR3 residues: CASNGGSEKLFF. The CDR3 DNA reads TGTGCCAGCAACGGAGGGAGTGAAAAACTGTTTTTT. The chain links TRBV2 to TRBJ1-4; no clear D. Looked up from germline, CDR1 is SNHLY and CDR2 is FYNNEI. With 7 bases removed from V and 7 bases from J, the gap between germline ends came to 10 bases. The CDR3 contains 12 residues.

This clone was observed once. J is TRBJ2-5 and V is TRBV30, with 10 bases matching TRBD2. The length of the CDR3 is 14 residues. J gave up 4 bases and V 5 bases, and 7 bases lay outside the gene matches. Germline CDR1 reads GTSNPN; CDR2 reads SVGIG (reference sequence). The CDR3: CAWVSGGFGETQYF. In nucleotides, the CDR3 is TGTGCCTGGGTTAGCGGGGGGTTTGGAGAGACCCAGTACTTC.

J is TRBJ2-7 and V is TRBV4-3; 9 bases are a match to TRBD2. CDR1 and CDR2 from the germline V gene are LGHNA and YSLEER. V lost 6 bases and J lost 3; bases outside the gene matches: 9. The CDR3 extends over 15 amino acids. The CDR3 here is CASSLGLAPNYEQYF. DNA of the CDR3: TGCGCCAGCAGTCTAGGACTAGCGCCAAACTACGAGCAGTACTTC.

CDR3 nucleotide sequence: TGTGCCAGCAGTTCCGGGACTAGCGGGGTCTACGAGCAGTACTTC. Translated, it gives CASSSGTSGVYEQYF. This chain links TRBV6-5 with TRBJ2-7; 13 positions agree with TRBD2. The CDR3 has 15 amino acids. Germline CDR1 MNHEY, CDR2 SVGAGI. The trim removed 4 bases at V and 3 bases at J, leaving 3 bases unmatched.

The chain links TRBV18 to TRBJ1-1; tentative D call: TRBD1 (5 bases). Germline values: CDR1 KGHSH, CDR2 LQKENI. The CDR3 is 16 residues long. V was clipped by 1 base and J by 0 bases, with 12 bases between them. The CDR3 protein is CASSPRVWGMNTEAFF. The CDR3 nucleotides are TGTGCCAGCTCACCACGAGTCTGGGGGATGAACACTGAAGCTTTCTTT.

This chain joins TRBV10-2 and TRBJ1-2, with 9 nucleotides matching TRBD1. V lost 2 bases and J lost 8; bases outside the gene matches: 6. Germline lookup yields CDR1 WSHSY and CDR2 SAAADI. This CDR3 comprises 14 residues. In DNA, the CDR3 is TGCGCCAGCAGTGAGAGGAGGACAGGGGACGGCTACACCTTC. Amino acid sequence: CASSERRTGDGYTF.

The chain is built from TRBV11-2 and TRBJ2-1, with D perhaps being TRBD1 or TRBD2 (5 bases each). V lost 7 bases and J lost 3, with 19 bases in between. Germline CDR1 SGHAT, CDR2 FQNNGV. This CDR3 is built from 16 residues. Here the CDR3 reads CASTPVGVRVYNEQFF. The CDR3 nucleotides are TGTGCCAGCACCCCGGTGGGGGTCAGGGTCTACAATGAGCAGTTCTTC.

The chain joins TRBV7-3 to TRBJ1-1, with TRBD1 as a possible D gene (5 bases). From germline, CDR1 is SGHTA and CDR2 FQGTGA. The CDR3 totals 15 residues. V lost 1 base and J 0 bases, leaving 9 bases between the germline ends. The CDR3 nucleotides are TGTGCCAGCAGCTTAATGGGGGTGATGAACACTGAAGCTTTCTTT. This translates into CASSLMGVMNTEAFF.

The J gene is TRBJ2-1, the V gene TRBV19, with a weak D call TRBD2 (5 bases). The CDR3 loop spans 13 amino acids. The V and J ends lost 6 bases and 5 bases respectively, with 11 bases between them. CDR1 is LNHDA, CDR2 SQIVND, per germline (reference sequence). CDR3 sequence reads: CASRVRANNEQFF. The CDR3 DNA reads TGTGCCAGTAGGGTGAGGGCAAACAATGAGCAGTTCTTC.

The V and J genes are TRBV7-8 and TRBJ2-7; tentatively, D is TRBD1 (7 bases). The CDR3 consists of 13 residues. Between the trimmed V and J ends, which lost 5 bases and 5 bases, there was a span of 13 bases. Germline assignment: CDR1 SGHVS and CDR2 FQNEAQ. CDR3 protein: CASSLRGAHEQYF. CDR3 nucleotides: TGTGCCAGCAGCCTCAGGGGGGCCCACGAGCAGTACTTC.